One and the same sample provided the 2 T cell receptor beta chains below, sequenced in a study of CD8+CD57+ T cells in acquired aplastic anemia. Researchers used genomic DNA as the template to profile TCR beta VDJ and CDR3. TCRdb called the reads again in MiXCR, with one record for every CDR3 protein. Among about 180,000 distinct CDR3 sequences, 35% to 50% were seen once, and the ten largest hold around 3%. The sequenced sample consisted of sorted CD4+, CD8+, or CD8+CD57+ T cells (not recorded which) from PBMCs. Receptors were obtained from a human donor in good health.

The genes are TRBV11-2 and TRBJ1-4; no firm D call. The CDR3 totals 14 residues. V lost 4 bases, J lost 3 bases, and 9 bases lay in between. CDR1 is SGHAT, CDR2 FQNNGV, per germline. The chain's CDR3 is CASSWGDSNEKLFF. The DNA for the CDR3 is TGTGCCAGCAGCTGGGGAGATTCTAATGAAAAACTGTTTTTT.

The table lists this clonotype with many counts. The chain carries TRBV19 and TRBJ2-1; the match to TRBD1 covers 9 bases. CDR3 length equals 15 residues. Germline lookup yields CDR1 LNHDA and CDR2 SQIVND (reference sequence). The V segment lost 7 bases and the J segment 6 bases; nucleotides outside the gene matches: 10. The CDR3 here is CASMDLTGGINEQFF. Here the CDR3 DNA reads TGTGCCAGTATGGACCTGACAGGGGGGATCAATGAGCAGTTCTTC.